This T cell receptor beta chain is drawn from a study of vaccination effects on CD4 cells after COVID-19. The overall study: Each of a few convalescent patients underwent sampling at an early and a late point after vaccination. Researchers obtained post-vaccine samples at a median of 72 days past the second dose. Each culture well received around 2 million PBMC. These cells were then cultured in IMDM with 9 to 10 IU/ml IL-2 and roughly 10 ug/ml peptides.

Of note for this clone: Its antigen is still unknown.

Data came from immunoSEQ multiplex PCR; TCRdb stores just in-frame clones and leaves some out. This sample has over 35,000 clones; over 60% occur once, and the top ten carry around 3.3%. Researchers isolated CD4+ T cells once approximately ten days of culture had elapsed. Their SARS-CoV-2 infection, verified by PCR, occurred between March and December 2020. The participants, recipients of two vaccine doses, got either BNT162b2 or mRNA-1273. The starting material was CD4+ T cells from PBMCs cultured without peptide, obtained after COVID-19 vaccination. This sequence was found in a human donor who had a prior SARS-CoV-2 infection.

The CDR3 reads CASSRGQDVGKTGAFF. The CDR3 region has the DNA TGTGCCAGCAGCCGTGGTCAAGACGTAGGAAAGACGGGTGCTTTCTTT. The chain has TRBV5-4 and TRBJ1-1; D gene unclear. The length of the CDR3 is 16 residues. Trimming left V 4 bases short and J 11 bases short, with 27 bases between. Germline V gene data show CDR1 as SGHNT and CDR2 as YYREEE (reference sequence).